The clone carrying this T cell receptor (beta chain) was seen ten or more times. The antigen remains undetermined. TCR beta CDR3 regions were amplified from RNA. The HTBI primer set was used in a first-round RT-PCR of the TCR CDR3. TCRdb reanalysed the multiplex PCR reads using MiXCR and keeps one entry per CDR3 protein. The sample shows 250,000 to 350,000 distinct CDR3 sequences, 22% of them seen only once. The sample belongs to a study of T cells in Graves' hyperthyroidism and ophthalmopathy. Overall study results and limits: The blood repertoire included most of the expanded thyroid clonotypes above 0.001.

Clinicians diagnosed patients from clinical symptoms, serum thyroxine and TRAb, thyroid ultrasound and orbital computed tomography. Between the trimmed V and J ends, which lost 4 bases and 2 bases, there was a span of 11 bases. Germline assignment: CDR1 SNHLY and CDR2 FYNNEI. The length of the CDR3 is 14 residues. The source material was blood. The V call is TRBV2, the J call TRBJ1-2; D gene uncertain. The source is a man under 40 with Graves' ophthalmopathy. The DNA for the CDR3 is TGTGCCAGCAGTGTATCGGTGGAGAACTATGGCTACACCTTC. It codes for CASSVSVENYGYTF. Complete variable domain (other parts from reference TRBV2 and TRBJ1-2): EPEVTQTPSHQVTQMGQEVILRCVPISNHLYFYWYRQILGQKVEFLVSFYNNEISEKSEIFDDQFSVERPDGSNFTLKIRSTKLEDSAMYFCASSVSVENYGYTFGSGTRLTVV.